The clone carrying this T cell receptor beta chain has at least ten counts. The antigen is undetermined. These data belong to a study of T-cell reconstitution after alpha-beta-depleted transplantation in children. The study, taken as a whole, reports: Certain patients had high TCRbeta diversity at day 60, and it came from recipient T cells and thymic progenitors that survived. At one year after transplant, newly produced T cells mostly accounted for T-cell counts and diversity. Expanded clones from the graft, numbering several hundred, reportedly supplied alpha-beta T cells about two months after transplant.

J gave up 10 bases and V 6 bases, and 7 bases lay outside the gene matches. The germline CDR1 and CDR2 sequences are ENHRY and SYGVKD. The CDR3 is 15 amino acids. Unique molecular identifiers were incorporated when the TCRbeta library was constructed. TCRdb analysed the PCR reads with MiXCR anew, one entry per CDR3 protein. The profile shows over 450,000 distinct CDR3 sequences, 10% to 13% of them singletons. The origin of this receptor is a child aged 2-15 years with inherited bone marrow failure, due to receive a stem cell transplant. Sequenced material: PBMCs, taken before TCRalphabeta/CD19-depleted stem cell transplant. This chain connects TRBV10-3 to TRBJ2-2; 14 bases fit TRBD2. CDR3 nucleotides: TGTGCCATCAGCCGGACTAGCGGGAGGACGGAGGAGCTGTTTTTT. This codes for CAISRTSGRTEELFF.